The clone carrying this T cell receptor (beta chain) has at least ten counts. The antigen is not known. Naive CD8 T cells were picked out by sorting for CD8+CD4-CCR7+CD45RA+. This sample stems from a study of molecular identifiers for immune sequencing clone quantification. TCRdb redid the calling of the PCR reads with MiXCR, one entry per CDR3 protein. The sample contains tens of thousands of distinct CDR3 sequences, roughly 19% of which appear only once. V lost 11 bases to trimming and J lost 5 bases; unmatched junction nucleotides: 2. Germline V lookup: CDR1 KGHDR, CDR2 SFDVKD. This CDR3 is 12 amino acids long. Study-level results: Clones carrying above 20 RNA copies accounted for over 97% of effector molecules, under 1% in naive cells. Shared barcodes on identical TCR molecules could underestimate the sizes of highly expanded clones.

The receptor comes from a human donor in good health. Some libraries in this study had Jurkat cell RNA spiked in. The chain carries TRBV24-1 and TRBJ2-2, with TRBD1 matching 9 bases. The material sequenced was naive CD8+ T cells from blood, with Jurkat cell RNA spiked in. Subset noted: FACS-sorted CD8+CD4-CCR7+CD45RA+ naive T cells. CDR3 nucleotide sequence: TGTGCCATCGGGACAGGGACCGGGGAGCTGTTTTTT. Translation: CAIGTGTGELFF.